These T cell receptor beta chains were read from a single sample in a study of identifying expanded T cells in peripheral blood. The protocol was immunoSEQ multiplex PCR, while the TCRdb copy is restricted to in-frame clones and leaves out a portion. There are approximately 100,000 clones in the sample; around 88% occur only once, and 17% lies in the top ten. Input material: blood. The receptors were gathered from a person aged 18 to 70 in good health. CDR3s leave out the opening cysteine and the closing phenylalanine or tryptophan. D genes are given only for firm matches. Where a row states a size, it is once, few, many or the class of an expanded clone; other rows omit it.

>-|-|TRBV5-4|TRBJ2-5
AGGTEETQY
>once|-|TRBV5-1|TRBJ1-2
ASSLEGGTVYGYT
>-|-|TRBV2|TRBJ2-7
ASMGGHEQY
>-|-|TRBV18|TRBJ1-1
ASSPQEQGRNTEAF
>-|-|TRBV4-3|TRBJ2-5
ASSQDQGREETQY
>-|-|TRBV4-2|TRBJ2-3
ASSQVADPQDTQY
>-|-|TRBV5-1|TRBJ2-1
ASSLAPMEGQF
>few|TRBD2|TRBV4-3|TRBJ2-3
ASSQERGGPDTQY
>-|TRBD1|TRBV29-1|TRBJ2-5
SVSQGEETQY
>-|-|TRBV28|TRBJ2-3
ASSLGDTQY